This T cell receptor (beta chain) was captured in a study of T cell changes during pregnancy in multiple sclerosis. Assay used: immunoSEQ multiplex PCR; TCRdb lists only in-frame clones, some missing. Among over 90,000 clones listed, roughly 92% were seen once. The ends were cut back, 0 bases at V and 1 base at J, with 6 bases in the middle. This CDR3 has 14 amino acids. CDR1 and CDR2 from the germline V gene are SEHNR and FQNEAQ (reference sequence). The source of this sequence is a female donor with multiple sclerosis, enrolled in a pregnancy study. The chain recombines TRBV7-9 with TRBJ1-1, with a weak D call TRBD1 (5 bases). This sample comprised peripheral blood, obtained after pregnancy. The CDR3 bases are TGTGCCAGCAGCTTAGCGACAGCGAACACTGAAGCTTTCTTT. Translation gives CASSLATANTEAFF.